These T cell receptor beta chains were read from a single sample in a study of T cell responses to AZD1222 COVID-19 vaccine. Measured with immunoSEQ multiplex PCR; TCRdb has only the in-frame clones, and not every one. The table records 100,000 to 150,000 clones, around 89% of them present only once. Here the sequenced sample was peripheral blood, taken on day 0 of AZD1222 vaccination. These TCRs come from an adult in good health. CDR3s include the opening cysteine and the closing phenylalanine or tryptophan. A D gene is named only where the DNA matches it firmly. Size is stated for part of the rows, as once, few or many counts, or as a class when the clone is expanded.

J gene	clone size	D gene	V gene	CDR3 protein	CDR3 DNA
TRBJ2-2	-	-	TRBV7-9	CASKTVGELFF	TGTGCCAGCAAGACTGTCGGGGAGCTGTTTTTT
TRBJ1-1	-	-	TRBV10-3	CAISARAGFEAFF	TGTGCCATCAGTGCCCGGGCCGGTTTTGAAGCTTTCTTT
TRBJ2-5	-	-	TRBV7-9	CASSFGTLGETQYF	TGTGCCAGCAGCTTCGGGACACTCGGGGAGACCCAGTACTTC
TRBJ2-2	-	TRBD1	TRBV18	CASSSYSDRRTGELFF	TGTGCCAGCTCCAGCTACTCGGACAGGCGCACCGGGGAGCTGTTTTTT
TRBJ1-2	-	-	TRBV18	CASSPDGNPGGGYTF	TGTGCCAGCTCACCGGACGGCAACCCTGGGGGAGGCTACACCTTC
TRBJ1-4	-	TRBD1	TRBV19	CASSTTGTENEKLFF	TGTGCCAGTAGTACGACCGGGACAGAGAATGAAAAACTGTTTTTT
TRBJ2-2	-	TRBD2	TRBV2	CATTKYLADTGELFF	TGTGCCACCACGAAATATCTAGCGGACACCGGGGAGCTGTTTTTT
TRBJ2-1	-	TRBD1	TRBV9	CASSGKQILTGGGSYNEQFF	TGTGCCAGCAGCGGCAAGCAGATTTTGACAGGGGGCGGCTCCTACAATGAGCAGTTCTTC
TRBJ1-1	-	-	TRBV5-5	CASSRNTEAFF	TGTGCCAGCAGCCGGAACACTGAAGCTTTCTTT
TRBJ1-1	-	TRBD1	TRBV5-1	CASSLWDSRDTEAFF	TGCGCCAGCAGCCTTTGGGACAGCCGGGACACTGAAGCTTTCTTT
TRBJ2-1	-	-	TRBV24-1	CATSDFFAGPNEQFF	TGTGCCACCAGTGATTTTTTCGCGGGGCCCAATGAGCAGTTCTTC
TRBJ2-7	-	-	TRBV19	CASSQGGPYEQYF	TGTGCCAGCTCGCAAGGGGGGCCCTACGAGCAGTACTTC
TRBJ2-2	-	TRBD1	TRBV9	CASSAPSGGPNTGELFF	TGTGCCAGCAGCGCCCCGTCAGGGGGCCCGAACACCGGGGAGCTGTTTTTT
TRBJ1-6	-	-	TRBV7-3	CASSPVGAYNSPLHF	TGTGCCAGCAGCCCGGTCGGGGCTTATAATTCACCCCTCCACTTT
TRBJ1-1	-	-	TRBV19	CASRDTYTEAFF	TGTGCCAGTAGGGACACCTACACTGAAGCTTTCTTT
TRBJ2-1	once	TRBD2	TRBV2	CASRGPSGEYNNEQFF	TGTGCCAGCAGGGGACCTAGCGGGGAATACAACAATGAGCAGTTCTTC
TRBJ2-1	few	TRBD2	TRBV4-1	CASSQEGGTSAYNEQFF	TGCGCCAGCAGCCAAGAGGGGGGGACTAGCGCATACAATGAGCAGTTCTTC
TRBJ1-5	-	-	TRBV2	CASAALKEEPQHF	TGTGCCAGCGCAGCCCTTAAGGAGGAGCCCCAGCATTTT
TRBJ2-2	-	TRBD2	TRBV28	CASSRTSGSGGELFF	TGTGCCAGCAGTCGGACTAGCGGGTCCGGCGGGGAGCTGTTTTTT
TRBJ2-7	once	TRBD2	TRBV28	CASRGTSGPPGEQYF	TGTGCCAGCAGAGGGACTAGCGGGCCCCCCGGAGAGCAGTACTTC
TRBJ2-1	-	TRBD1	TRBV3-1/TRBV3-2	CASSQGLGTGQNNEQFF	TGTGCCAGCAGCCAAGGACTTGGGACAGGGCAGAACAATGAGCAGTTCTTC
TRBJ2-1	-	-	TRBV5-1	CASSPTVRAGRPRSVYNEQFF	TGCGCCAGCAGCCCCACCGTCCGTGCGGGAAGACCACGATCGGTCTACAATGAGCAGTTCTTC
TRBJ1-4	-	-	TRBV27	CASSLFWGLDEKLFF	TGTGCCAGCAGTTTATTTTGGGGGCTAGACGAAAAACTGTTTTTT
TRBJ2-1	-	-	TRBV4-1	CASSQGPSSAYNEQFF	TGCGCCAGCAGCCAAGGACCCTCGAGCGCCTACAATGAGCAGTTCTTC
TRBJ1-1	-	-	TRBV10-3	CAISESAEAFF	TGTGCCATCAGTGAGTCCGCTGAAGCTTTCTTT
TRBJ1-2	-	TRBD1	TRBV10-3	CAISDTRQGAASGYTF	TGTGCCATCAGCGATACGAGACAGGGGGCCGCATCTGGCTACACCTTC
TRBJ2-7	-	-	TRBV5-5	CASSFYYDPYEQYF	TGTGCCAGCAGCTTTTACTACGATCCCTACGAGCAGTACTTC
TRBJ1-3	-	-	TRBV4-1	CASSQDTAGNTIYF	TGCGCCAGCAGCCAAGACACAGCTGGAAACACCATATATTTT
TRBJ1-3	-	-	TRBV2	CASRDSSGNTIYF	TGTGCCAGCAGGGACAGTTCCGGAAACACCATATATTTT
TRBJ2-7	-	TRBD2	TRBV27	CASSFMGLAGVEQYF	TGTGCCAGCAGTTTCATGGGACTAGCGGGAGTCGAGCAGTACTTC
TRBJ2-5	-	TRBD2	TRBV7-2	CASSFGLGKGAQYF	TGTGCCAGCAGCTTTGGACTAGGAAAAGGGGCCCAGTACTTC
TRBJ1-1	-	-	TRBV6-6	CASCGLHLTEAFF	TGTGCCAGCTGCGGGCTACACCTCACTGAAGCTTTCTTT
TRBJ2-2	few	TRBD1	TRBV2	CASAGTGHTGELFF	TGTGCCAGCGCCGGGACAGGGCACACCGGGGAGCTGTTTTTT